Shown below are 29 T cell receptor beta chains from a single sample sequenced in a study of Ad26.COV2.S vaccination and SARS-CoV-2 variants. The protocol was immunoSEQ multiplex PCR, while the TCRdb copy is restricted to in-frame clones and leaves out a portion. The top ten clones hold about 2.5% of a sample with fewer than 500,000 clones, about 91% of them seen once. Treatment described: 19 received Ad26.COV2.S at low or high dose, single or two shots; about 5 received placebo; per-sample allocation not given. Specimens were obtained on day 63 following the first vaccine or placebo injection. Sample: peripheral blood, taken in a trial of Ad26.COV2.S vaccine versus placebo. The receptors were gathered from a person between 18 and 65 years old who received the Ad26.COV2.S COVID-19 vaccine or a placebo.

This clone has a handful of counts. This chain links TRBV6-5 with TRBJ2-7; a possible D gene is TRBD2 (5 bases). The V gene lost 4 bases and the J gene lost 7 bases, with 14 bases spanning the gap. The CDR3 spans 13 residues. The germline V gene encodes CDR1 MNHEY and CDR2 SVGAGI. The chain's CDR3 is CASSSRPRGEQYF. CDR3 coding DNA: TGTGCCAGCAGTTCACGACCCCGCGGGGAGCAGTACTTC.

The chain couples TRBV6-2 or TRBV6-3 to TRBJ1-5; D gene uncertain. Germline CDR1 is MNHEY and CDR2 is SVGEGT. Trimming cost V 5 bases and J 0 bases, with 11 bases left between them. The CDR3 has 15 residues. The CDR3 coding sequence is TGTGCCAGCAGTGGGTCTTACGATAGCAATCAGCCCCAGCATTTT. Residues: CASSGSYDSNQPQHF.

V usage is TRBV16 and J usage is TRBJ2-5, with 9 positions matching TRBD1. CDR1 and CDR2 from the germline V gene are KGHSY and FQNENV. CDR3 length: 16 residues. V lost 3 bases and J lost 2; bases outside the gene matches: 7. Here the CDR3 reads CASSHSSGTGQETQYF. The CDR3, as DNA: TGTGCCAGCAGCCACTCCTCCGGGACAGGGCAAGAGACCCAGTACTTC.

The CDR3 DNA follows: TGTGCCAGCGCCTACGGGGAAGGCGGAAACACCATATATTTT. It is translated as CASAYGEGGNTIYF. This chain uses TRBV11-3 with TRBJ1-3; D not certain. V was pared by 8 bases and J by 4 bases, with 15 bases between. The CDR3 spans 14 residues. The germline CDR1 and CDR2 sequences are SGHNT and YENEEA.

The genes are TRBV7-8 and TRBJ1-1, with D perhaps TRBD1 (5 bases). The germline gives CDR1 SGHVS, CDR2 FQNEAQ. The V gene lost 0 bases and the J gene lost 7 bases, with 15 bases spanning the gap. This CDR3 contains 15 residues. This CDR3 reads CASSLADRGKGEAFF. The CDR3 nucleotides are TGTGCCAGCAGCTTAGCCGACCGGGGGAAGGGTGAAGCTTTCTTT. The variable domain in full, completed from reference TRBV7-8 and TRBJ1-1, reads GAGVSQSPRYKVAKRGQDVALRCDPISGHVSLFWYQQALGQGPEFLTYFQNEAQLDKSGLPSDRFFAERPEGSVSTLKIQRTQQEDSAVYLCASSLADRGKGEAFFGQGTRLTVV.

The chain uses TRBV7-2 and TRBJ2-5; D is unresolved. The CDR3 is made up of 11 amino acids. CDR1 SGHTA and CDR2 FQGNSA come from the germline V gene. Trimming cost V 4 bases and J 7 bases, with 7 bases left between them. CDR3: CASSSWRTQYF. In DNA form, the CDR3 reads TGTGCCAGCAGCTCCTGGCGGACCCAGTACTTC.

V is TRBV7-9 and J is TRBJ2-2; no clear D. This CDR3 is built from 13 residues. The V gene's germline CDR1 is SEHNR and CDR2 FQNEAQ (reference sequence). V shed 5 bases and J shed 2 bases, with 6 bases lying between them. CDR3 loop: CASSPFNTGELFF. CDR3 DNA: TGTGCCAGCAGCCCCTTTAACACCGGGGAGCTGTTTTTT. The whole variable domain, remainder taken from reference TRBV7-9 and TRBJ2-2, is DTGVSQNPRHKITKRGQNVTFRCDPISEHNRLYWYRQTLGQGPEFLTYFQNEAQLEKSRLLSDRFSAERPKGSFSTLEIQRTEQGDSAMYLCASSPFNTGELFFGEGSRLTVL.

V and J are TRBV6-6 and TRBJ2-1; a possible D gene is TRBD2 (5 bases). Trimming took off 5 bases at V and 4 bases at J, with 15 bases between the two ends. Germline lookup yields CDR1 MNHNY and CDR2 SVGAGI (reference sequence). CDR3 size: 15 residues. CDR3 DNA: TGTGCCAGCAGTCGGGGAGAAACCCCGTACAATGAGCAGTTCTTC. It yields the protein CASSRGETPYNEQFF.

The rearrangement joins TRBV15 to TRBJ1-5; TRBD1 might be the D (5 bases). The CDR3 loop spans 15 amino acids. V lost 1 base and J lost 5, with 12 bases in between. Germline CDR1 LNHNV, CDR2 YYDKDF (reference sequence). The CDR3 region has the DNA TGTGCCACCAGCAGAGCGGCAGGGCTTGATCAGCCCCAGCATTTT. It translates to CATSRAAGLDQPQHF. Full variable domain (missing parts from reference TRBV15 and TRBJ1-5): DAMVIQNPRYQVTQFGKPVTLSCSQTLNHNVMYWYQQKSSQAPKLLFHYYDKDFNNEADTPDNFQSRRPNTSFCFLDIRSPGLGDTAMYLCATSRAAGLDQPQHFGDGTRLSIL.

The DNA of the CDR3 is TGTGCCAGCAGTAAGGGACCTAGGGAGACCCAGTACTTC. Protein product: CASSKGPRETQYF. The rearrangement links TRBV5-6 to TRBJ2-5; TRBD1 or TRBD2 may be the D gene (5 bases each). Trimming stripped 5 bases from V and 5 bases from J, with 13 bases between. The CDR3 consists of 13 residues. Germline loops: CDR1 SGHDT, CDR2 YYEEEE.

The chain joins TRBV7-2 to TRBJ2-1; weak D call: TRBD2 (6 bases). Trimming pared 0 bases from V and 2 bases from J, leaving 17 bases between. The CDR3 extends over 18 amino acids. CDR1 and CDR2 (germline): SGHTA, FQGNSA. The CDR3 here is CASSLAPLAGTAYNEQFF. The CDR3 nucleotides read TGTGCCAGCAGCTTAGCGCCTTTGGCGGGAACGGCCTACAATGAGCAGTTCTTC.

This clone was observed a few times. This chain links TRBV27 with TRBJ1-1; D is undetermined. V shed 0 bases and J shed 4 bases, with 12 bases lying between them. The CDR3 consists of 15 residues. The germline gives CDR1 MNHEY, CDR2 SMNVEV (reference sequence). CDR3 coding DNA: TGTGCCAGCAGTTTATCAGGCACCTCGGCCACTGAAGCTTTCTTT. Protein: CASSLSGTSATEAFF.

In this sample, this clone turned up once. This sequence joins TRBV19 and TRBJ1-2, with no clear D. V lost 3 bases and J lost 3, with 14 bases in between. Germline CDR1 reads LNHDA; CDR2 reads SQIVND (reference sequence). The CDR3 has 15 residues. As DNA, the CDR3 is TGTGCCAGTAGTATCGTTAGGGCGGAGGACTATGGCTACACCTTC. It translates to CASSIVRAEDYGYTF. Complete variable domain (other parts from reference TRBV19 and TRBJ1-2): DGGITQSPKYLFRKEGQNVTLSCEQNLNHDAMYWYRQDPGQGLRLIYYSQIVNDFQKGDIAEGYSVSREKKESFPLTVTSAQKNPTAFYLCASSIVRAEDYGYTFGSGTRLTVV.

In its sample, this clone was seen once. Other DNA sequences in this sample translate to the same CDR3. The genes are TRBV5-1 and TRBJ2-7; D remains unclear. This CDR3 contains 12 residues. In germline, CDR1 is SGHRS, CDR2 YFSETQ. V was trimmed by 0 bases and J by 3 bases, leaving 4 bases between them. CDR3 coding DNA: TGCGCCAGCAGCTTGGAGGGCTACGAGCAGTACTTC. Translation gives CASSLEGYEQYF.

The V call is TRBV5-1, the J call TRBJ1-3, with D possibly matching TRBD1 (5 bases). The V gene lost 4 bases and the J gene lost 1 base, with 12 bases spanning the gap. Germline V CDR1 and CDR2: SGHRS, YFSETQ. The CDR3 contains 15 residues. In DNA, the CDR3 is TGCGCCAGCAGCGAGCCGGGGGGATCTGGAAACACCATATATTTT. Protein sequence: CASSEPGGSGNTIYF.

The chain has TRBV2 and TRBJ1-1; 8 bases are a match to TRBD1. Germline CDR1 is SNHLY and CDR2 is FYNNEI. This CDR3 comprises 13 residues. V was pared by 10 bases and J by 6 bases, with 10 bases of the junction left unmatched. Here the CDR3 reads CANNRGGMPEAFF. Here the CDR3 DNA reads TGTGCCAACAACAGGGGGGGAATGCCTGAAGCTTTCTTT.

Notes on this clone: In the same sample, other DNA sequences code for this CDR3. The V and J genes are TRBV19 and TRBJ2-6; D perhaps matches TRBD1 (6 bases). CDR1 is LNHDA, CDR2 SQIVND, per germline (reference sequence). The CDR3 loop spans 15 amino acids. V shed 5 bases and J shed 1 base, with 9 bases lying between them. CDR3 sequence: CASSRDRSGANVLTF. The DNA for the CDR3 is TGTGCCAGTAGTCGTGACAGGTCTGGGGCCAACGTCCTGACTTTC.

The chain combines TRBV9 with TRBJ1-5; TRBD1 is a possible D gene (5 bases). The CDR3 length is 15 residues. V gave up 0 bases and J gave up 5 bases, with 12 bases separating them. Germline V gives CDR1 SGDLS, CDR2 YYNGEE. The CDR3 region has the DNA TGTGCCAGCAGCGTAGCCGGGGCGGTACATCAGCCCCAGCATTTT. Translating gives CASSVAGAVHQPQHF.

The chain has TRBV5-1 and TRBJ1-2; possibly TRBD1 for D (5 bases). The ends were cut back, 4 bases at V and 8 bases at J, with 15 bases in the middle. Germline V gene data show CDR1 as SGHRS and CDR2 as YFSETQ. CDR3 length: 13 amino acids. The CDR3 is CASSRTDIEGYTF. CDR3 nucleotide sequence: TGCGCCAGCAGCCGCACGGACATTGAGGGCTACACCTTC. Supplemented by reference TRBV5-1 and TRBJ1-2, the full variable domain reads KAGVTQTPRYLIKTRGQQVTLSCSPISGHRSVSWYQQTPGQGLQFLFEYFSETQRNKGNFPGRFSGRQFSNSRSEMNVSTLELGDSALYLCASSRTDIEGYTFGSGTRLTVV.

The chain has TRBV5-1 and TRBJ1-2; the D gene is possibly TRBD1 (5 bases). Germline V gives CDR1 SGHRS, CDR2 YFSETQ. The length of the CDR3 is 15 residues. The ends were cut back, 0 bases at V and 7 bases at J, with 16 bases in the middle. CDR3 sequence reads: CASSLGSQGLGGYTF. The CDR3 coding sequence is TGCGCCAGCAGCTTGGGGTCCCAGGGTCTTGGTGGCTACACCTTC.

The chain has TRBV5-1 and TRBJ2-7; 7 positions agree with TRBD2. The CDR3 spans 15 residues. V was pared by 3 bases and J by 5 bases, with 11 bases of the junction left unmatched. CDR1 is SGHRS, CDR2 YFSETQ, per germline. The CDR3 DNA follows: TGCGCCAGCAGCTGGGGGTCAGGGAGGGGAGACGAGCAGTACTTC. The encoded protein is CASSWGSGRGDEQYF.

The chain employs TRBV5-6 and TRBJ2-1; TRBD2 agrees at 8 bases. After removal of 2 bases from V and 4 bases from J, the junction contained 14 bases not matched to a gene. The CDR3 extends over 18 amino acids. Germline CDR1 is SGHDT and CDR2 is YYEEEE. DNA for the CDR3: TGTGCCAGCAGCTTTCCCAGGGCACTAGCGGACTTTTACAATGAGCAGTTCTTC. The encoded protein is CASSFPRALADFYNEQFF.

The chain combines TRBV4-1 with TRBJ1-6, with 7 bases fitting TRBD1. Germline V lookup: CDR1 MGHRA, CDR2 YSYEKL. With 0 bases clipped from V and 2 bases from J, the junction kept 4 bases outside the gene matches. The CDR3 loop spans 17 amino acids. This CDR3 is CASSQEGGGTYNSPLHF. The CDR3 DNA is TGCGCCAGCAGCCAAGAAGGAGGGGGCACCTATAATTCACCCCTCCACTTT.

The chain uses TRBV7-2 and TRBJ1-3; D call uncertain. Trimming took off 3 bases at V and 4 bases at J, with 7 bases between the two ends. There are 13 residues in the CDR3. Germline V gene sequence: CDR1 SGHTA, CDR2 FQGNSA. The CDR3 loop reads CASSLGRGNTIYF. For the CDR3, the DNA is TGTGCCAGCAGCTTGGGAAGAGGAAACACCATATATTTT.

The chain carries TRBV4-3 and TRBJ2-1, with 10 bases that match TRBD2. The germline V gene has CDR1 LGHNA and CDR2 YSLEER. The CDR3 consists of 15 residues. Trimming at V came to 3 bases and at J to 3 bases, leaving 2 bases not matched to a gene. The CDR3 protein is CASSQRLAGYNEQFF. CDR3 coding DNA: TGCGCCAGCAGCCAGCGACTAGCGGGCTACAATGAGCAGTTCTTC.

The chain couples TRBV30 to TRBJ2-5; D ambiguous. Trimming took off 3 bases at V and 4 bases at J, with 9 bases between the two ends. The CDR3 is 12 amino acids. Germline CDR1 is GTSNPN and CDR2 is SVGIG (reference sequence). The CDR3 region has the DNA TGTGCCTGGAGGGGGTTTGGAGAGACCCAGTACTTC. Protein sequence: CAWRGFGETQYF.

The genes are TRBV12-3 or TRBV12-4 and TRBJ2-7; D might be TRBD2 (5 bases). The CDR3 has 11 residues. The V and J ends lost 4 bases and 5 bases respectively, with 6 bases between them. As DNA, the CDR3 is TGTGCCAGCAGTTCCGGGGACGAGCAGTACTTC. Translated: CASSSGDEQYF.

The CDR3 loop is CASSQSDSTGAPWDTQYF. CDR3 DNA: TGTGCCAGCAGCCAGTCAGACAGTACAGGGGCGCCATGGGATACGCAGTATTTT. V and J are TRBV7-6 and TRBJ2-3, with 7 bases aligning to TRBD1. The V gene's germline CDR1 is SGHVS and CDR2 FNYEAQ. The V gene end was trimmed by 5 bases and the J gene end by 6 bases; junction bases not matched to a gene: 20. The CDR3 totals 18 residues.

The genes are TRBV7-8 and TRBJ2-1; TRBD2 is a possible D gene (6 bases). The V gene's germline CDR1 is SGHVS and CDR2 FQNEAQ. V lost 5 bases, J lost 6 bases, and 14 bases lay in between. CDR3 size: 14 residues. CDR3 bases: TGTGCCAGCAGCCCGGGGGTTCCGGGCAATGAGCAGTTCTTC. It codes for CASSPGVPGNEQFF.